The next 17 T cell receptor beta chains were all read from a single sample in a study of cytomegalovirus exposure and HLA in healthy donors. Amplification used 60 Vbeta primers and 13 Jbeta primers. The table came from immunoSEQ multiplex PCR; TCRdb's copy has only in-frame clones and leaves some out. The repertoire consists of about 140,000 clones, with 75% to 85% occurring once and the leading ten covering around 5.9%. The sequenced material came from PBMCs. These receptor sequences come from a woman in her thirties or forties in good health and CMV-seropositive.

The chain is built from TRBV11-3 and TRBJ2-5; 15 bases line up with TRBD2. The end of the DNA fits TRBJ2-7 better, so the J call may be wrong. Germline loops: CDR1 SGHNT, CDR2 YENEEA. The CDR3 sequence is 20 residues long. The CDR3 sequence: CASSSPRTSGRAGPSYEQYF. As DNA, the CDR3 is TGTGCCAGCAGCTCTCCACGGACTAGCGGGAGGGCCGGTCCCTCCTACGAGCAGTACTTC.

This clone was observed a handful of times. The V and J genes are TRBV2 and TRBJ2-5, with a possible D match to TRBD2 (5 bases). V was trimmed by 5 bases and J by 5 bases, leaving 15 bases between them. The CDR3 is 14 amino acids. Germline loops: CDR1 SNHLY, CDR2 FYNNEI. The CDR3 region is CASSRDYLYETQYF. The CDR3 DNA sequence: TGTGCCAGCAGTAGAGACTACCTCTACGAGACCCAGTACTTC.

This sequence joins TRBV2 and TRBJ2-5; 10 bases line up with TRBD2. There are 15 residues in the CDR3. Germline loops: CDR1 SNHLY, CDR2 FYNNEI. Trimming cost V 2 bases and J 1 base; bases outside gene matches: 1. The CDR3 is CASSESGRAQETQYF. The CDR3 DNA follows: TGTGCCAGCAGTGAAAGCGGGAGGGCCCAAGAGACCCAGTACTTC.

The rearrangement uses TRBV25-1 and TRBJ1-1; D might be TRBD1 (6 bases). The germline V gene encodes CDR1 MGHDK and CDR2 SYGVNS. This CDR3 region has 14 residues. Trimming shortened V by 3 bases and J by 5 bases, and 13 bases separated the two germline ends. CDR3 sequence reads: CASSDSQGSTEAFF. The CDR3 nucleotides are TGTGCCAGCAGTGATTCTCAGGGGAGTACTGAAGCTTTCTTT.

The CDR3 region has the DNA TGCGCCAGCAGCTTTAGGACAGGGAGGACGTCCGGGGAGCTGTTTTTT. Amino acids: CASSFRTGRTSGELFF. The genes are TRBV5-1 and TRBJ2-2, with 8 positions matching TRBD1. Trimming at V came to 2 bases and at J to 6 bases, leaving 9 bases not matched to a gene. The CDR3 has 16 amino acids. CDR1 SGHRS and CDR2 YFSETQ come from the germline V gene.

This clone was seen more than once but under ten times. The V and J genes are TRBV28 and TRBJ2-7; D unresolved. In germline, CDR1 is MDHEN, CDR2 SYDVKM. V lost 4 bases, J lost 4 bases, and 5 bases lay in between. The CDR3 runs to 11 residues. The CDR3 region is CASSWRYEQYF. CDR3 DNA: TGTGCCAGCAGTTGGAGATACGAGCAGTACTTC.

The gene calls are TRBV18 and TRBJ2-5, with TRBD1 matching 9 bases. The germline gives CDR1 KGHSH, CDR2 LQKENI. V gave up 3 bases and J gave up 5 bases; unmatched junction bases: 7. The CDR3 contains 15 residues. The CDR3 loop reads CASSPPGTGTETQYF. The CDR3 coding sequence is TGTGCCAGCTCACCCCCCGGGACAGGGACCGAGACCCAGTACTTC.

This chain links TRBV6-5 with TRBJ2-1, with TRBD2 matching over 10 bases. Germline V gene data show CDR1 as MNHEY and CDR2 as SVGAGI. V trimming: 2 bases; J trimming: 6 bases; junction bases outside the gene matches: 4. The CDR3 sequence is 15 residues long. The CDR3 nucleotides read TGTGCCAGCAGTTACAGCGGGAGGGCCCCCAATGAGCAGTTCTTC. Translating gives CASSYSGRAPNEQFF.

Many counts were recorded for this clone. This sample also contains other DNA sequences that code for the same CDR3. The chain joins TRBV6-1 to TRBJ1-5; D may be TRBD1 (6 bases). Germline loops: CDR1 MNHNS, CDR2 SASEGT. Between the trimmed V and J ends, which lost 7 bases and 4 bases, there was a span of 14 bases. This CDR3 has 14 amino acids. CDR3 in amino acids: CASNPTGSNQPQHF. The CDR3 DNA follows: TGTGCCAGCAACCCGACAGGATCTAATCAGCCCCAGCATTTT.

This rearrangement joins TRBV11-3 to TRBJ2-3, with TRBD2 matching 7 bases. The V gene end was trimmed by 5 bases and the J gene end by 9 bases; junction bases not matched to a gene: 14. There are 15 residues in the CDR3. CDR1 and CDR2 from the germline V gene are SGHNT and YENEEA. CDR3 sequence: CASSRPPAGRSTQYF. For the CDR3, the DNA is TGTGCCAGCAGCCGACCCCCTGCCGGGAGGTCGACGCAGTATTTT.

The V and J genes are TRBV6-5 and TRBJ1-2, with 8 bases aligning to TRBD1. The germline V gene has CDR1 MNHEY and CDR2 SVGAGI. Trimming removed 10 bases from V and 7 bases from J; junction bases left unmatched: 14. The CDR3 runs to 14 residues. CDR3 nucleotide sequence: TGTGCCACTCTTTCCCCCCCAGGGGGCAGTGGCTACACCTTC. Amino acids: CATLSPPGGSGYTF.

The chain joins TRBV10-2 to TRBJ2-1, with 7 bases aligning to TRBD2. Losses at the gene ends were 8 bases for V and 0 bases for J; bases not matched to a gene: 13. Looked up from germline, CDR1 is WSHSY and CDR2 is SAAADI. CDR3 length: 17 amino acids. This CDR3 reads CASRGLAGQSSYNEQFF. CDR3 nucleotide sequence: TGCGCCAGCCGGGGCTTAGCGGGCCAGAGCTCCTACAATGAGCAGTTCTTC.

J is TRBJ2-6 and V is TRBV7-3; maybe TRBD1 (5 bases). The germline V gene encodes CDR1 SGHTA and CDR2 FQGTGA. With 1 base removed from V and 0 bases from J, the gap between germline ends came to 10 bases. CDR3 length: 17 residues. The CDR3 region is CASSLKGILSGANVLTF. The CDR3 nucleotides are TGTGCCAGCAGCTTAAAGGGGATTCTCTCTGGGGCCAACGTCCTGACTTTC.

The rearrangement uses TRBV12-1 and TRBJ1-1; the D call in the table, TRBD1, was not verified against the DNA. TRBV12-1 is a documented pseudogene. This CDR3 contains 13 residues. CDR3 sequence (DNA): TGTGCCAGCAGCGCCCGGGACATTATTCAAGCTTTCTTT. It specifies CASSARDIIQAFF.

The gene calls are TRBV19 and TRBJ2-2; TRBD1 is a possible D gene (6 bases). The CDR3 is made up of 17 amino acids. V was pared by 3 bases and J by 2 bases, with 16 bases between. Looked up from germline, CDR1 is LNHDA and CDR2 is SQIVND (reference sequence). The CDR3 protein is CASSIREQGPNTGELFF. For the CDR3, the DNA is TGTGCCAGTAGTATTCGAGAACAGGGTCCCAACACCGGGGAGCTGTTTTTT.

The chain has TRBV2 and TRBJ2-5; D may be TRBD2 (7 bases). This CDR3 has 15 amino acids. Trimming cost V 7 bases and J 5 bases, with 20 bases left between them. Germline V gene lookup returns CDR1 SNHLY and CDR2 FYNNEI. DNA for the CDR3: TGTGCCAGCATCCCGGGGGGCGGGCCCCCGGAGACCCAGTACTTC. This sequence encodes CASIPGGGPPETQYF. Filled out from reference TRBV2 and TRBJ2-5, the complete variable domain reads EPEVTQTPSHQVTQMGQEVILRCVPISNHLYFYWYRQILGQKVEFLVSFYNNEISEKSEIFDDQFSVERPDGSNFTLKIRSTKLEDSAMYFCASIPGGGPPETQYFGPGTRLLVL.

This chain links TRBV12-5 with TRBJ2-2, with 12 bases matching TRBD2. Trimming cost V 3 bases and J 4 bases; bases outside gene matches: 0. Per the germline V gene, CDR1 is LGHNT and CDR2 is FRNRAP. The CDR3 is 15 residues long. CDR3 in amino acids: CASGLLAGGTGELFF. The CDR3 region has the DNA TGTGCTAGTGGTTTACTAGCGGGAGGCACCGGGGAGCTGTTTTTT.